Sequencing of this T cell receptor (beta chain) was carried out in a study of T cells in women clearing cervical HPV infection. Study summary: Controls gave blood once infection was undetectable; cases at lesion identification.

This table comes from immunoSEQ multiplex PCR, and its TCRdb copy is limited to in-frame clones, with some not included. Here the sample table reports about 36,000 clones. CDR1 SGHTA and CDR2 FQGNSA come from the germline V gene. Trimming removed 1 base from V and 6 bases from J, with 13 bases in between. The CDR3 runs to 14 residues. Study conclusions and caveats: TRBV6-7 abundance was lower in cases than controls (around 0.1% versus 0.15%). CIN3+ cases had significantly higher TCR repertoire richness than controls, but evenness did not differ.

In the case of this clone: What it binds is unknown. The read finishes 3 residues shy of the CDR3 end, and the germline J gene is used to complete it.

The rearrangement links TRBV7-2 to TRBJ2-7; a possible D gene is TRBD2 (6 bases). The TCR originated in a woman between 18 and 69 years old with a cervical HPV16 infection that either progressed to CIN3+ or cleared (not recorded which). Sequenced material: blood buffy coat. The CDR3 DNA, read in part, is TGTGCCAGCAGCTTAGTGGAGGGCCGGGGCGAG. It encodes CASSLVEGRGE. The whole CDR3 reads CASSLVEGRGEQYF.